The 9 T cell receptor beta chains below come from one sample, sequenced in a study of identical twins. TCRdb analysed the 5' RACE reads with MiXCR anew, one entry per CDR3 protein. Of 1.5 million or so distinct CDR3 sequences listed, less than 35% are singletons. Sequenced input: cord blood. These TCRs come from a newborn girl in good health.

This clonotype has more than one count but fewer than ten. J is TRBJ2-3 and V is TRBV20-1; perhaps D is TRBD1 or TRBD2 (5 bases each). The CDR3 totals 12 residues. Germline assignment: CDR1 DFQATT and CDR2 SNEGSKA (reference sequence). V lost 5 bases, J lost 5 bases, and 11 bases lay in between. The CDR3 DNA follows: TGCAGTGCTCGAACTAGGGGAGATACGCAGTATTTT. Translation: CSARTRGDTQYF.

This clonotype has just one count. V and J are TRBV5-1 and TRBJ2-2; D uncertain. V was clipped by 0 bases and J by 5 bases, with 11 bases between them. The CDR3 extends over 15 amino acids. CDR1 and CDR2 (germline): SGHRS, YFSETQ. In nucleotides, the CDR3 is TGCGCCAGCAGCTTGGCTAGGAGATGGACCGGGGAGCTGTTTTTT. Its translation is CASSLARRWTGELFF. Filled out from reference TRBV5-1 and TRBJ2-2, the complete variable domain reads KAGVTQTPRYLIKTRGQQVTLSCSPISGHRSVSWYQQTPGQGLQFLFEYFSETQRNKGNFPGRFSGRQFSNSRSEMNVSTLELGDSALYLCASSLARRWTGELFFGEGSRLTVL.

V and J are TRBV14 and TRBJ2-1, with 8 bases lining up with TRBD2. CDR1 is SGHDN and CDR2 is FVKESK in the germline V gene. The CDR3 runs 13 residues. Trimming took 7 bases from V and 8 from J; bases not matched to a gene: 7. The CDR3 sequence: CASTRTSWDEQFF. As DNA, the CDR3 is TGTGCCAGCACCCGGACTAGCTGGGATGAGCAGTTCTTC. Full variable domain (rest looked up from reference TRBV14 and TRBJ2-1): EAGVTQFPSHSVIEKGQTVTLRCDPISGHDNLYWYRRVMGKEIKFLLHFVKESKQDESGMPNNRFLAERTGGTYSTLKVQPAELEDSGVYFCASTRTSWDEQFFGPGTRLTVL.

This clonotype was observed a few times. This rearrangement joins TRBV20-1 to TRBJ2-7; 15 nucleotides agree with TRBD2. The germline V gene has CDR1 DFQATT and CDR2 SNEGSKA (reference sequence). The trim removed 0 bases at V and 6 bases at J, leaving 12 bases unmatched. This CDR3 comprises 18 residues. CDR3 sequence: CSARDGWTSGRAFREQYF. DNA for the CDR3: TGCAGTGCTAGAGATGGTTGGACTAGCGGGAGGGCCTTTCGCGAGCAGTACTTC.

This clonotype occurred a few times. The gene calls are TRBV5-1 and TRBJ2-3, with D hard to call. The CDR3 extends over 14 amino acids. V was shortened by 3 bases and J by 2 bases, with 10 bases between the two germline ends. The germline V gene encodes CDR1 SGHRS and CDR2 YFSETQ. The CDR3 DNA sequence: TGCGCCAGCAGCTACCAGGCTCTCACAGATACGCAGTATTTT. It yields the protein CASSYQALTDTQYF.

This clonotype occurred once. The chain combines TRBV29-1 with TRBJ2-5; TRBD2 aligns across 11 bases. CDR3 size: 15 residues. Losses at the gene ends were 4 bases for V and 3 bases for J; bases not matched to a gene: 7. In germline, CDR1 is SQVTM, CDR2 ANQGSEA. CDR3 sequence reads: CSVGPSGRTKETQYF. The DNA for the CDR3 is TGCAGCGTTGGACCTAGCGGGAGGACAAAAGAGACCCAGTACTTC.

The chain joins TRBV7-2 to TRBJ1-1; 10 bases line up with TRBD1. The junction had 6 bases not matched to a gene; V was cut back by 4 bases and J by 4 bases. This CDR3 region has 15 residues. The V gene's germline CDR1 is SGHTA and CDR2 FQGNSA. CDR3 sequence: CASSSSGTGVTEAFF. CDR3 bases: TGTGCCAGCAGCTCTTCCGGGACAGGGGTCACTGAAGCTTTCTTT. Drawing the rest from reference TRBV7-2 and TRBJ1-1, the complete variable domain is GAGVSQSPSNKVTEKGKDVELRCDPISGHTALYWYRQSLGQGLEFLIYFQGNSAPDKSGLPSDRFSAERTGGSVSTLTIQRTQQEDSAVYLCASSSSGTGVTEAFFGQGTRLTVV.

This clonotype was picked up many times. The V call is TRBV13, the J call TRBJ2-3; D is possibly TRBD2 (7 bases). Germline CDR1 reads PRHDT; CDR2 reads FYEKMQ (reference sequence). This CDR3 region has 15 residues. V lost 1 base and J 5 bases, leaving 13 bases between the germline ends. CDR3 amino acids: CASSLERGGEDTQYF. DNA for the CDR3: TGTGCCAGCAGCTTAGAGCGCGGGGGCGAAGATACGCAGTATTTT.

This clonotype was seen at least ten times. This chain uses TRBV27 with TRBJ2-4; D gene unclear. The CDR3 is 10 residues long. Germline V gene lookup returns CDR1 MNHEY and CDR2 SMNVEV (reference sequence). Trimming stripped 6 bases from V and 14 bases from J, with 11 bases between. The CDR3 region has the DNA TGTGCCAGCAGCCATCCTCCGGAGTACTTC. It is translated as CASSHPPEYF.